In this sample, the clone carrying this T cell receptor (beta chain) turned up many times. Using RNA transcripts as the source, TCR beta CDR3 regions were amplified. The HTBI primer set served for first-round RT-PCR of the TCR CDR3. TCRdb analysed the multiplex PCR reads with MiXCR anew, one entry per CDR3 protein. The sample comprises over 200,000 distinct CDR3 sequences, about 14% of which are singletons, and 13% rests with the top ten. These data are taken from a study of T cells in Graves' hyperthyroidism and ophthalmopathy. The CDR3 is 16 residues long. V trimming: 0 bases; J trimming: 2 bases; junction bases outside the gene matches: 4. The V gene's germline CDR1 is ENHRY and CDR2 SYGVKD.

The genes are TRBV10-3 and TRBJ2-3; 8 bases align to TRBD1. Input material: blood. This clonotype originated in a woman in her 40s with Graves' hyperthyroidism that later progressed to Graves' ophthalmopathy. The CDR3 loop reads CAISESPGQATDTQYF. DNA for the CDR3: TGTGCCATCAGTGAGTCTCCGGGACAGGCCACAGATACGCAGTATTTT.